The 8 T cell receptor beta chains listed next were all sequenced from one sample in a study of T cells after posttransplantation cyclophosphamide. Measured with immunoSEQ multiplex PCR; TCRdb has only the in-frame clones, and not every one. The table records about 40,000 clones, around 90% of them present only once. Cyclophosphamide on days +3 and +4 followed busulfan-fludarabine conditioning and a marrow graft. Sample: PBMCs, taken around 58 days after allogeneic stem cell transplant with posttransplant cyclophosphamide. These receptors all come from a male patient between 60 and 69 years old who received an allogeneic stem cell transplant from a related donor and was CMV-positive. Some of the T cells may derive from the graft donor.

V gene TRBV7-9 combines with J gene TRBJ2-2; 8 bases align to TRBD2. J gave up 1 base and V 6 bases, and 13 bases lay outside the gene matches. The CDR3 totals 18 residues. Looked up from germline, CDR1 is SEHNR and CDR2 is FQNEAQ (reference sequence). CDR3 amino acids: CASRPRGSGGQNTGELFF. The CDR3 bases are TGTGCCAGCAGGCCGAGGGGGAGCGGGGGCCAGAACACCGGGGAGCTGTTTTTT. Full variable domain (outside the CDR3, taken from reference TRBV7-9 and TRBJ2-2): DTGVSQNPRHKITKRGQNVTFRCDPISEHNRLYWYRQTLGQGPEFLTYFQNEAQLEKSRLLSDRFSAERPKGSFSTLEIQRTEQGDSAMYLCASRPRGSGGQNTGELFFGEGSRLTVL.

The V call is TRBV28, the J call TRBJ2-7; TRBD1 is a possible D gene (5 bases). CDR1 and CDR2 (germline): MDHEN, SYDVKM. V lost 3 bases and J lost 1, with 13 bases in between. This CDR3 comprises 15 residues. CDR3 nucleotides: TGTGCCAGCAGTTTGGTACAGGTCGCGTCCTACGAGCAGTACTTC. It is translated as CASSLVQVASYEQYF.

The gene calls are TRBV6-4 and TRBJ1-2, with a possible D match to TRBD1 (5 bases). Germline lookup yields CDR1 MRHNA and CDR2 SNTAGT. This CDR3 has 14 residues. V lost 0 bases and J 4 bases, leaving 9 bases between the germline ends. The DNA for the CDR3 is TGTGCCAGCAGTGACTCAAGGAGGGGCTATGGCTACACCTTC. It specifies CASSDSRRGYGYTF.

The chain joins TRBV6-1 to TRBJ1-3; D gene ambiguous. V was cut by 7 bases and J by 0 bases, with 10 bases left in between. This CDR3 contains 14 residues. Germline V CDR1 and CDR2: MNHNS, SASEGT. This chain's CDR3 is CASTSRFSGNTIYF. CDR3 DNA sequence: TGTGCCAGCACTTCCAGGTTCTCTGGAAACACCATATATTTT.

This chain joins TRBV11-2 and TRBJ2-5, with 7 bases that match TRBD2. This CDR3 spans 13 amino acids. Unmatched junction bases numbered 6, after V lost 4 bases and J lost 7 bases. CDR1 is SGHAT and CDR2 is FQNNGV in the germline V gene. The CDR3 loop is CASSSGTMGTQYF. CDR3 nucleotides: TGTGCCAGCAGCTCCGGGACTATGGGGACCCAGTACTTC.

V and J are TRBV18 and TRBJ1-1, with D unclear. Germline lookup yields CDR1 KGHSH and CDR2 LQKENI. CDR3 length: 13 amino acids. V was shortened by 1 base and J by 4 bases, with 7 bases between the two germline ends. The CDR3 DNA is TGTGCCAGCTCACCACTATCGAGCACTGAAGCTTTCTTT. Protein sequence: CASSPLSSTEAFF.

This clone came up once. The chain links TRBV4-2 to TRBJ2-6, with a possible D match to TRBD2 (6 bases). Germline V gene data show CDR1 as LGHNA and CDR2 as YNFKEQ. V dropped 4 bases and J dropped 0 bases, with 19 bases sitting between them. The CDR3 runs to 19 residues. Here the CDR3 DNA reads TGTGCCAGCAGCCTAGAAACCGGGACTTCGACCTCTGGGGCCAACGTCCTGACTTTC. Its protein is CASSLETGTSTSGANVLTF.

V and J are TRBV19 and TRBJ1-2, with D tentatively TRBD1 (6 bases). Germline V gene lookup returns CDR1 LNHDA and CDR2 SQIVND (reference sequence). The V end lost 3 bases, the J end lost 2 bases, and 10 bases lay between the germline ends. This CDR3 has 14 amino acids. The CDR3 is CASSILRGNYGYTF. CDR3 DNA sequence: TGTGCCAGTAGTATTCTTAGGGGGAACTATGGCTACACCTTC.